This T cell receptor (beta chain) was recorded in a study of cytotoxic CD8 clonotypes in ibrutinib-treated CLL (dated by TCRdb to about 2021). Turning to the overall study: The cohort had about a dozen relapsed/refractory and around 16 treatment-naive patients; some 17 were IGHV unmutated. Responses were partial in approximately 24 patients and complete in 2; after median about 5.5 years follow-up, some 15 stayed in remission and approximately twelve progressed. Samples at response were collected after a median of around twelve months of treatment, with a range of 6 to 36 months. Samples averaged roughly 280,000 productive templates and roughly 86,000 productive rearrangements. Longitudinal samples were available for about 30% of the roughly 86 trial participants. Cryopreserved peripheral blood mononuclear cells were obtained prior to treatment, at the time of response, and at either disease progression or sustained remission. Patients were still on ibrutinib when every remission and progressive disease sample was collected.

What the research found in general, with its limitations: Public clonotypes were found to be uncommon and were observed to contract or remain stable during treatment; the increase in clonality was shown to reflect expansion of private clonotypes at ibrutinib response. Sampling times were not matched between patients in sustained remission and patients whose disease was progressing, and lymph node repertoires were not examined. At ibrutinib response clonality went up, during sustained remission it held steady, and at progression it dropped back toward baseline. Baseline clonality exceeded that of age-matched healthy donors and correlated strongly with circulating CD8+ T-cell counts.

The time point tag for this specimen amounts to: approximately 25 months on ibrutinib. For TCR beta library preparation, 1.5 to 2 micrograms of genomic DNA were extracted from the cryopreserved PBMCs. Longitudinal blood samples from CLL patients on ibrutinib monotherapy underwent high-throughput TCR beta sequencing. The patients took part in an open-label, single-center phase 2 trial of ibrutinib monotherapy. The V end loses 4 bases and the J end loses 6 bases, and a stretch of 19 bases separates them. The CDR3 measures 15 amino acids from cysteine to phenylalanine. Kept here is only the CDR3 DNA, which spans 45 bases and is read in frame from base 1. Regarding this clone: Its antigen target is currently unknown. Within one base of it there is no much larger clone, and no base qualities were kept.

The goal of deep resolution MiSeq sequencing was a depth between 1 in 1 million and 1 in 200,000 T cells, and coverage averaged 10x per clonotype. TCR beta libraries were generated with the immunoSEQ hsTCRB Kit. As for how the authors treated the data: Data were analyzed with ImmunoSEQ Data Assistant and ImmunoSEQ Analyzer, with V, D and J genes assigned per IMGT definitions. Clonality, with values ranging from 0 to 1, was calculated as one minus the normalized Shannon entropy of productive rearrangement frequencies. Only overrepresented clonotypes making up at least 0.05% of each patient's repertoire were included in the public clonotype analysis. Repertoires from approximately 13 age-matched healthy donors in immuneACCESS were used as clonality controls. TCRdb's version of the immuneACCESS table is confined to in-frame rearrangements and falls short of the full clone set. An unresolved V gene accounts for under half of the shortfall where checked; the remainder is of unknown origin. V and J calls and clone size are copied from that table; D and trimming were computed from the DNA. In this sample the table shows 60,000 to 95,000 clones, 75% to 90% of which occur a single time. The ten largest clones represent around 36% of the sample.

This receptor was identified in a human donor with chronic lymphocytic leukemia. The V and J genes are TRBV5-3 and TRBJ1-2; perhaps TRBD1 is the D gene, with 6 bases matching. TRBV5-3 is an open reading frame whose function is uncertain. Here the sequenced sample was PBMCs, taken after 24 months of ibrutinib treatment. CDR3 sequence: CARSIQGVGADGYTF. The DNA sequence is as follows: TGTGCCAGAAGCATCCAAGGCGTGGGGGCGGATGGCTACACCTTC.